A selection of T cell receptor beta chains follows, all from one sample in a study of cytomegalovirus exposure and HLA in healthy donors. Data came from immunoSEQ multiplex PCR; TCRdb stores just in-frame clones and leaves some out. The sample records approximately 190,000 clones, approximately 70% being singletons. The sequenced material came from PBMCs. These receptors were obtained from a man in his forties in good health and CMV-seropositive. Each CDR3 is given with its conserved first and last residue. A D gene is named only where the DNA matches it firmly. Only part of the rows carry a size: once, few, many, or a class if the clone is expanded.

J | D | V | size | CDR3 | DNA
TRBJ1-2 | NA | TRBV4-1 | NA | CASSQETTFYGYTF | TGCGCCAGCAGCCAAGAAACAACATTCTATGGCTACACCTTC
TRBJ2-3 | TRBD1 | TRBV27 | NA | CASSLMYGTGPRDTQYF | TGTGCCAGCAGTTTAATGTATGGGACAGGCCCCCGTGATACGCAGTATTTT
TRBJ1-1 | NA | TRBV19 | few | CASTYGGVNTEAFF | TGTGCCAGTACTTATGGAGGGGTGAACACTGAAGCTTTCTTT
TRBJ1-1 | NA | TRBV5-1 | NA | CASSLVAGSVEAFF | TGCGCCAGCAGCTTGGTTGCGGGTTCTGTTGAAGCTTTCTTT
TRBJ1-1 | TRBD1 | TRBV19 | NA | CASSFRDSLNTEAFF | TGTGCCAGTAGTTTCCGGGACAGCCTGAACACTGAAGCTTTCTTT
TRBJ2-1 | TRBD2 | TRBV27 | NA | CASSPRLAGSSYNEQFF | TGTGCCAGCAGTCCCCGACTAGCGGGGTCCTCCTACAATGAGCAGTTCTTC
TRBJ1-1 | TRBD1 | TRBV6-1 | NA | CASRIGDSEAFF | TGTGCCAGCAGAATAGGGGACAGTGAAGCTTTCTTT
TRBJ1-2 | NA | TRBV21-1 | NA | CASSHPDRVPSNYGYTF | TGTGCCAGCAGCCACCCGGACAGGGTTCCCTCTAACTATGGCTACACCTTC
TRBJ2-7 | NA | TRBV2 | few | CASKVGHTGTEQYF | TGTGCCAGCAAGGTGGGGCATACAGGGACCGAGCAGTACTTC
TRBJ1-2 | NA | TRBV19 | once | CASSHTAYGYTF | TGTGCCAGTAGTCACACAGCCTATGGCTACACCTTC
TRBJ2-1 | NA | TRBV27 | NA | CASSFRDYNEQFF | TGTGCCAGCAGTTTCCGGGACTACAATGAGCAGTTCTTC
TRBJ1-3 | NA | TRBV7-9 | once | CASSLVAVAGNTIYF | TGTGCCAGCAGCTTGGTGGCAGTCGCTGGAAACACCATATATTTT
TRBJ2-7 | NA | TRBV27 | NA | CASSLSSGNEQYF | TGTGCCAGCAGTTTATCTTCAGGGAACGAGCAGTACTTC
TRBJ2-3 | TRBD2 | TRBV5-1 | NA | CASSLGLAGFSTDTQYF | TGCGCCAGCAGCTTGGGGCTAGCGGGGTTTAGCACAGATACGCAGTATTTT
TRBJ2-1 | TRBD2 | TRBV6-1 | NA | CASSEGWGGFYNEQFF | TGTGCCAGCAGTGAAGGGTGGGGGGGTTTTTACAATGAGCAGTTCTTC
TRBJ1-2 | NA | TRBV7-2 | NA | CASSLSRRSGYTF | TGTGCCAGCAGCTTAAGTCGGCGGTCCGGCTACACCTTC
TRBJ2-3 | TRBD2 | TRBV5-1 | NA | CASSFVAGTTDTQYF | TGCGCCAGCAGCTTTGTAGCGGGGACCACAGATACGCAGTATTTT
TRBJ1-1 | NA | TRBV18 | NA | CASSPLQATEAFF | TGTGCCAGCTCACCACTGCAGGCTACTGAAGCTTTCTTT
TRBJ2-5 | TRBD1 | TRBV6-6 | NA | CASSRETGSRETQYF | TGTGCCAGCAGCCGAGAGACAGGGTCGAGGGAGACCCAGTACTTC
TRBJ1-1 | NA | TRBV25-1 | NA | CASSESYGLNDLNTEAFF | TGTGCCAGCAGTGAATCGTACGGTCTCAACGATTTGAACACTGAAGCTTTCTTT
TRBJ1-2 | NA | TRBV14 | NA | CASSQDPRGLIYGYTF | TGTGCCAGCAGCCAAGATCCCAGGGGTCTCATCTATGGCTACACCTTC
TRBJ2-7 | TRBD2 | TRBV28 | NA | CASSLLVAGGRLFSYEQYF | TGTGCCAGCAGTTTGCTTGTAGCGGGGGGGCGATTATTTTCCTACGAGCAGTACTTC
TRBJ2-2 | NA | TRBV29-1 | once | CSVRDATLSGELFF | TGCAGCGTTCGGGATGCCACCCTCAGCGGGGAGCTGTTTTTT
TRBJ2-1 | TRBD1 | TRBV5-3 | once | CARSLGRDRGSDEQFF | TGTGCCAGAAGCTTGGGCCGGGACAGGGGGTCGGATGAGCAGTTCTTC
TRBJ1-1 | TRBD1 | TRBV13 | NA | CASSSPRQGNTEAFF | TGTGCCAGCAGCTCTCCCAGACAGGGGAACACTGAAGCTTTCTTT
TRBJ2-1 | TRBD2 | TRBV4-1 | NA | CASSQQGGGNTYNEQFF | TGCGCCAGCAGCCAACAGGGCGGGGGGAATACCTACAATGAGCAGTTCTTC
TRBJ2-2 | NA | TRBV11-2 | NA | CASSPPTGHTGELFF | TGTGCCAGCAGCCCACCAACAGGGCACACCGGGGAGCTGTTTTTT
TRBJ2-7 | TRBD2 | TRBV19 | NA | CASSSGGYEQYF | TGTGCCAGTAGTTCGGGGGGTTACGAGCAGTACTTC
TRBJ2-5 | TRBD2 | TRBV28 | NA | CASSRTSGGGQETQYF | TGTGCCAGCAGTCGGACTAGCGGGGGGGGCCAAGAGACCCAGTACTTC
TRBJ1-1 | NA | TRBV29-1 | NA | CSGRDIRNTEAFF | TGCAGCGGACGGGACATTAGGAACACTGAAGCTTTCTTT
TRBJ1-1 | NA | TRBV27 | NA | CASSPVGGTTEAFF | TGTGCCAGCAGCCCCGTGGGGGGTACCACTGAAGCTTTCTTT
TRBJ2-1 | NA | TRBV5-4 | NA | CASSLFQGGQIYNEQFF | TGTGCCAGCAGCTTGTTTCAGGGGGGCCAGATCTACAATGAGCAGTTCTTC
TRBJ2-2 | TRBD1 | TRBV7-2 | NA | CASSLFQGAETGELFF | TGTGCCAGCAGCTTATTTCAGGGGGCGGAAACCGGGGAGCTGTTTTTT
TRBJ1-3 | TRBD1 | TRBV9 | few | CASSRQGNFGNTIYF | TGTGCCAGCAGCCGACAGGGTAACTTTGGAAACACCATATATTTT
TRBJ2-3 | TRBD2 | TRBV7-9 | NA | CASSLGAEGGEYTQYF | TGTGCCAGCAGCTTAGGGGCGGAGGGAGGGGAGTATACGCAGTATTTT
TRBJ1-5 | NA | TRBV4-3 | NA | CASSQEYQFNQPQHF | TGCGCCAGCAGCCAAGAGTACCAGTTCAATCAGCCCCAGCATTTT
TRBJ1-6 | NA | TRBV9 | few | CASSEQGRSPLHF | TGTGCCAGCAGCGAACAGGGACGGTCACCCCTCCACTTT
TRBJ2-2 | NA | TRBV5-6 | once | CASSPGTRAGELFF | TGTGCCAGCAGCCCCGGGACTCGTGCCGGGGAGCTGTTTTTT
TRBJ2-1 | TRBD1 | TRBV6-5 | NA | CASRLQGVANEQFF | TGTGCCAGCAGATTACAGGGGGTAGCCAATGAGCAGTTCTTC
TRBJ2-7 | TRBD2 | TRBV20-1 | few | CSGREDEQYF | TGCAGTGGCCGGGAGGACGAGCAGTACTTC
TRBJ2-5 | NA | TRBV5-4 | NA | CASSITGGEETQYF | TGTGCCAGCAGCATCACAGGGGGGGAAGAGACCCAGTACTTC
TRBJ1-1 | TRBD1 | TRBV5-1 | NA | CASSWTGKENTEAFF | TGCGCCAGCAGCTGGACAGGGAAGGAGAACACTGAAGCTTTCTTT
TRBJ2-7 | TRBD1 | TRBV29-1 | NA | CSVEGQGYEQYF | TGCAGCGTTGAGGGACAGGGTTACGAGCAGTACTTC
TRBJ2-7 | NA | TRBV15 | once | CATSRELGPRFGEQYF | TGTGCCACCAGCAGAGAGCTAGGCCCCCGATTCGGCGAGCAGTACTTC
TRBJ1-2 | NA | TRBV29-1 | NA | CSVGQTYGYTF | TGCAGCGTTGGACAGACCTATGGCTACACCTTC
TRBJ1-1 | TRBD1 | TRBV11-2 | NA | CASRLTGGTEAFF | TGTGCCAGCAGACTTACAGGGGGCACTGAAGCTTTCTTT
TRBJ2-5 | TRBD2 | TRBV6-5 | NA | CASSAGGGQETQYF | TGTGCCAGCAGCGCGGGGGGGGGCCAAGAGACCCAGTACTTC
TRBJ2-1 | TRBD1 | TRBV5-1 | NA | CASSVDRGRNEQFF | TGCGCCAGCAGCGTGGACAGGGGGAGGAATGAGCAGTTCTTC
TRBJ2-2 | NA | TRBV11-2 | NA | CASRAGFANTGELFF | TGTGCCAGCAGGGCCGGGTTCGCGAACACCGGGGAGCTGTTTTTT
TRBJ1-4 | TRBD1 | TRBV6-6 | NA | CASSYTGQATNEKLFF | TGTGCCAGCAGTTACACCGGACAGGCGACTAATGAAAAACTGTTTTTT
TRBJ1-1 | TRBD1 | TRBV20-1 | NA | CSAGRQGEAFF | TGCAGTGCTGGCAGACAGGGGGAAGCTTTCTTT
TRBJ1-1 | NA | TRBV6-5 | NA | CASSTQVSLGEAFF | TGTGCCAGCAGTACACAGGTTTCTCTAGGGGAAGCTTTCTTT
TRBJ2-5 | NA | TRBV7-2 | NA | CASSIHRYSEETQYF | TGTGCCAGCAGCATTCACAGGTACTCAGAGGAGACCCAGTACTTC
TRBJ1-1 | NA | TRBV25-1 | few | CASSETGMNTEAFF | TGTGCCAGCAGTGAAACAGGGATGAACACTGAAGCTTTCTTT
TRBJ1-6 | TRBD1 | TRBV28 | NA | CASSLGDRGVALHF | TGTGCCAGCAGTTTAGGAGACAGGGGGGTAGCCCTCCACTTT
TRBJ1-1 | NA | TRBV2 | NA | CASSVVIPEAFF | TGTGCCAGCAGTGTAGTAATCCCTGAAGCTTTCTTT
TRBJ1-1 | NA | TRBV9 | once | CASSARDRGVGSTEAFF | TGTGCCAGCAGCGCTCGGGATAGGGGAGTCGGGAGCACTGAAGCTTTCTTT
TRBJ2-7 | TRBD1 | TRBV27 | NA | CASGDSSYEQYF | TGTGCCAGCGGGGACAGCTCCTACGAGCAGTACTTC
TRBJ2-7 | TRBD1 | TRBV9 | few | CASSPGQGRYEQYF | TGTGCCAGCAGCCCTGGACAGGGTCGGTACGAGCAGTACTTC
TRBJ1-6 | NA | TRBV19 | NA | CASSDGVSYNSPLHF | TGTGCCAGTAGTGACGGGGTCTCCTATAATTCACCCCTCCACTTT